This TCR beta chain is drawn from a study of response to subunit inactivated influenza vaccine. Regarding the study as a whole: The authors suggested that few new T cells are recruited per seasonal influenza vaccination.

TCRdb itself ran the RT-PCR reads through MiXCR, one entry per CDR3 protein. In the table there are some 160,000 distinct CDR3 sequences, roughly a tenth of which are singletons. This clonotype was counted only a few times. Antigen: not known. The CDR3 is 16 amino acids. Germline lookup yields CDR1 SQVTM and CDR2 ANQGSEA. With 0 bases removed from V and 3 bases from J, the gap between germline ends came to 18 bases. The chain has TRBV29-1 and TRBJ2-7, with D possibly being TRBD1 or TRBD2 (5 bases each). This clonotype was obtained from a man aged 45-60 years who received an inactivated influenza vaccine. The specimen comprised non-naive T cells sorted from PBMCs, sampled 40 to 50 days after vaccination. The DNA for the CDR3 is TGCAGCGTTGAAGAGGCCAGGGACGGAGGAAACTACGAGCAGTACTTC. Protein sequence: CSVEEARDGGNYEQYF.